The 7 T cell receptor beta chains given below trace back to one sample, sequenced in a study of shared clonotypes between healthy human individuals. Assay used: immunoSEQ multiplex PCR; TCRdb lists only in-frame clones, some missing. The sample holds around 560,000 clones, 90% to 95% seen once. The naive CD8 population came from CD45RO-negative cells selected for CCR7, without terminally differentiated effector memory CD45RA+ cells. What was sequenced was naive CD8+ T cells sorted from blood. Receptors originate from a woman in her twenties or thirties in good health.

The chain couples TRBV11-2 to TRBJ2-7; D is perhaps TRBD2 (6 bases). The CDR3 runs 13 residues. Trimming cost V 3 bases and J 4 bases, with 10 bases left between them. CDR1 and CDR2 from the germline V gene are SGHAT and FQNNGV. The CDR3 nucleotides read TGTGCCAGCAGCTTGGGCGCGGGGTACGAGCAGTACTTC. Translation gives CASSLGAGYEQYF. Drawing the rest from reference TRBV11-2 and TRBJ2-7, the complete variable domain is EAGVAQSPRYKIIEKRQSVAFWCNPISGHATLYWYQQILGQGPKLLIQFQNNGVVDDSQLPKDRFSAERLKGVDSTLKIQPAKLEDSAVYLCASSLGAGYEQYFGPGTRLTVT.

This chain links TRBV11-2 with TRBJ2-1; D uncertain. This CDR3 is 16 amino acids long. Trimming removed 1 base at V and 4 bases at J, with 14 bases between. CDR1 is SGHAT and CDR2 is FQNNGV in the germline V gene. CDR3 DNA sequence: TGTGCCAGCAGCTTAGGACCTGAGCAGCCATACAATGAGCAGTTCTTC. Translated: CASSLGPEQPYNEQFF. The variable domain in full, with the rest retrieved from reference TRBV11-2 and TRBJ2-1, is EAGVAQSPRYKIIEKRQSVAFWCNPISGHATLYWYQQILGQGPKLLIQFQNNGVVDDSQLPKDRFSAERLKGVDSTLKIQPAKLEDSAVYLCASSLGPEQPYNEQFFGPGTRLTVL.

The J gene is TRBJ2-5, the V gene TRBV19; 11 positions match TRBD1. The J call may not be correct, given that the DNA end is closer to TRBJ2-7. Germline values: CDR1 LNHDA, CDR2 SQIVND (reference sequence). The CDR3 contains 13 residues. The chain's CDR3 is CASSGDRGYEQYF. CDR3 DNA: TGTGCCAGTAGCGGGGACAGGGGGTACGAGCAGTACTTC.

V gene TRBV2 combines with J gene TRBJ1-5; the D is unclear. V dropped 7 bases and J dropped 0 bases, with 10 bases sitting between them. CDR1 and CDR2 from the germline V gene are SNHLY and FYNNEI. CDR3 length: 14 amino acids. The CDR3 DNA follows: TGTGCCAGCAAGTTCGCGGATAGCAATCAGCCCCAGCATTTT. Encoded protein: CASKFADSNQPQHF. The whole variable domain, filled in from reference TRBV2 and TRBJ1-5, reads EPEVTQTPSHQVTQMGQEVILRCVPISNHLYFYWYRQILGQKVEFLVSFYNNEISEKSEIFDDQFSVERPDGSNFTLKIRSTKLEDSAMYFCASKFADSNQPQHFGDGTRLSIL.

J is TRBJ2-7 and V is TRBV27; D is perhaps TRBD1 (6 bases). Trimming left V 6 bases short and J 2 bases short, with 11 bases between. Germline CDR1 MNHEY, CDR2 SMNVEV (reference sequence). The length of the CDR3 is 13 residues. This CDR3 reads CASRFSGAYEQYF. As DNA, the CDR3 is TGTGCCAGCAGATTTTCAGGGGCCTACGAGCAGTACTTC.

Remarks on this clone: Other DNA variants within this sample encode the same CDR3. This chain joins TRBV27 and TRBJ1-1; no definite D call. V gave up 3 bases and J gave up 5 bases, with 4 bases separating them. There are 11 residues in the CDR3. CDR1 MNHEY and CDR2 SMNVEV come from the germline V gene (reference sequence). The CDR3 region has the DNA TGTGCCAGCAGTTTCGGAACTGAAGCTTTCTTT. It specifies CASSFGTEAFF.

DNA for the CDR3: TGTGCCAGCAGTTTGGATCCCAGCGGGAGTCCCACAGATACGCAGTATTTT. Protein: CASSLDPSGSPTDTQYF. This chain joins TRBV28 and TRBJ2-3; 8 bases line up with TRBD2. With 3 bases clipped from V and 2 bases from J, the junction kept 10 bases outside the gene matches. Germline V gene data show CDR1 as MDHEN and CDR2 as SYDVKM. The CDR3 contains 17 residues.